A selection of T cell receptor beta chains follows, all from one sample in a study of blood T cell repertoires in COVID-19. The protocol was immunoSEQ multiplex PCR, while the TCRdb copy is restricted to in-frame clones and leaves out a portion. Of about 190,000 clones in the sample, 75% to 90% are singletons; the top ten hold around 1.1%. The sequenced sample consisted of peripheral blood. The receptor set was obtained from a man aged 30 to 39 with acute or convalescent COVID-19. Both conserved end residues are part of each CDR3. The D gene is left open where the match is weak.

>NA|TRBV7-9|TRBJ2-1
TGTGCCAGCAGCTTAGCAACAGGGAGGGGATTCTACAATGAGCAGTTCTTC
CASSLATGRGFYNEQFF
>NA|TRBV11-2|TRBJ2-3
TGTGCCAGCAGCTTAGACAGTTACACAGATACGCAGTATTTT
CASSLDSYTDTQYF
>TRBD1|TRBV7-3|TRBJ2-7
TGTGCCAGCAGCCCAACCGGGACAGGGGGCAACGAGCAGTACTTC
CASSPTGTGGNEQYF
>NA|TRBV10-1|TRBJ2-3
TGCGCCAGCAGTGAGTCGGGGCGGGGGCCGCAGTATTTT
CASSESGRGPQYF
>NA|TRBV28|TRBJ1-1
TGTGCCAGCAGTTTAGGCGGTAACACTGAAGCTTTCTTT
CASSLGGNTEAFF
>NA|TRBV30|TRBJ1-2
TGTGCCTGGTACACGTCCTATGGCTACACCTTC
CAWYTSYGYTF
>NA|TRBV5-8|TRBJ2-1
TGTGCCAGCAGCTTCAGTGGCGGAAGCTCCTACAATGAGCAGTTCTTC
CASSFSGGSSYNEQFF
>TRBD1|TRBV28|TRBJ1-1
TGTGCCAGCAGCTTGGGACAGGAAGCTTTCTTT
CASSLGQEAFF
>TRBD1|TRBV6-5|TRBJ2-1
TGTGCCAGCAGCACAACCGGGACAGGGGGCGGGGAGCAGTTCTTC
CASSTTGTGGGEQFF
>TRBD2|TRBV28|TRBJ2-1
TGTGCCAGCAGTTTATCCCTTAGCGGGAGAGTCGGTGAGCAGTTCTTC
CASSLSLSGRVGEQFF
>NA|TRBV5-1|TRBJ2-6
TGCGCCAGCAGCTATAGTAGTAACGTCCTGACTTTC
CASSYSSNVLTF
>TRBD1|TRBV5-1|TRBJ1-6
TGCGCCAGCAGGGATACAGGGGACTCACCCCTCCACTTT
CASRDTGDSPLHF
>TRBD1|TRBV2|TRBJ1-5
TGTGCCAGCAGTGAAGGACAGGGCTACCAGCCCCAGCATTTT
CASSEGQGYQPQHF
>NA|TRBV7-8|TRBJ2-5
TGTGCCAGCAGCTTAGCGCGGGGCGGGTGGCAAGAGACCCAGTACTTC
CASSLARGGWQETQYF